This entry lists 2 T cell receptor beta chains sequenced from one sample in a study of human T cells and chemical hapten exposure. Time point defined: patch test 2, 6 weeks after DPC sensitization. Treatment of the sample: therapeutic diphenylcyclopropenone sensitization with weekly scalp DPC. Someone pulled total RNA out of unfractionated whole blood. One entry per CDR3 protein, called by TCRdb with MiXCR from the RACE reads. The table has 35,000 to 50,000 distinct CDR3 sequences, approximately 9.7% seen once. The sample consisted of whole blood, taken in connection with sensitization to the hapten diphenylcyclopropenone (DPC). The receptors come from a woman in her twenties or thirties with alopecia areata. Some clones in this sample may be carry-over from other donors' samples.

The rearrangement joins TRBV28 to TRBJ2-7, with 7 bases aligning to TRBD1. V shed 4 bases and J 3 bases; nucleotides not matched to a gene: 0. The length of the CDR3 is 12 residues. Per germline, CDR1 MDHEN and CDR2 SYDVKM. CDR3 amino acids: CASSYRGYEQYF. CDR3 coding DNA: TGTGCCAGCAGTTACAGGGGCTACGAGCAGTACTTC.

This clonotype has at least ten counts. The genes are TRBV20-1 and TRBJ2-2; 8 positions agree with TRBD2. The CDR3 has 15 amino acids. Germline values: CDR1 DFQATT, CDR2 SNEGSKA (reference sequence). V gave up 3 bases and J gave up 2 bases; unmatched junction bases: 5. DNA of the CDR3: TGCAGTGCTAGCCTAGCGGGCGTTAACACCGGGGAGCTGTTTTTT. Translating it yields CSASLAGVNTGELFF.